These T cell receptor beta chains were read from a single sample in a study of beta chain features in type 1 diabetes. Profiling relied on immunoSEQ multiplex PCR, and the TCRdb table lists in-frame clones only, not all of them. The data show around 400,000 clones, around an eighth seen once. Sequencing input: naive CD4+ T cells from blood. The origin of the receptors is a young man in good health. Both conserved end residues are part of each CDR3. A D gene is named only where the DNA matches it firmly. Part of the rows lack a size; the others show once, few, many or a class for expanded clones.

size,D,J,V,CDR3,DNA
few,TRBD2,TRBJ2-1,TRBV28,CATLREMGNEQFF,TGTGCCACCCTGCGGGAGATGGGCAATGAGCAGTTCTTC
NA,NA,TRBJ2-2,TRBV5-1,CASSLASGELFF,TGCGCCAGCAGCTTGGCCTCGGGGGAGCTGTTTTTT
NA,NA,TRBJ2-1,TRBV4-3,CASSQGFRTSSYNEQFF,TGCGCCAGCAGCCAAGGTTTCCGTACGAGCTCCTACAATGAGCAGTTCTTC
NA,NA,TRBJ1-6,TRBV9,CASSVSGDNSPLHF,TGTGCCAGCAGCGTATCGGGGGATAATTCACCCCTCCACTTT
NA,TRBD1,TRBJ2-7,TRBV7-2,CASSFGQGSYEQYF,TGTGCCAGCAGCTTCGGACAGGGGAGCTACGAGCAGTACTTC
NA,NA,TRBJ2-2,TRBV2,CASSEMRRRAGELFF,TGTGCCAGCAGTGAGATGAGGCGGAGAGCCGGGGAGCTGTTTTTT
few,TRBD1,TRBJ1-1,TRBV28,CASSPDRGFGWTEAFF,TGTGCCAGCAGTCCGGACAGGGGGTTTGGTTGGACTGAAGCTTTCTTT
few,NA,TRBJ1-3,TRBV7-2,CASSYAPTSGNTIYF,TGTGCCAGCAGCTACGCACCTACCTCTGGAAACACCATATATTTT
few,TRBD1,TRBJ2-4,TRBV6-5,CASGTAGGRDIQYF,TGTGCCAGCGGCACAGCAGGGGGCAGAGACATTCAGTACTTC
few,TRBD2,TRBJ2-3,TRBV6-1,CASNPSGGGTDTQYF,TGTGCCAGCAACCCTAGCGGGGGGGGCACAGATACGCAGTATTTT
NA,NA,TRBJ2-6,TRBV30,CAWGPWGRAGANVLTF,TGTGCCTGGGGTCCCTGGGGCAGGGCTGGGGCCAACGTCCTGACTTTC
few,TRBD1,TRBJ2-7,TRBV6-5,CASRRRDRGGEQYF,TGTGCCAGCAGGCGCCGGGACAGGGGTGGCGAGCAGTACTTC
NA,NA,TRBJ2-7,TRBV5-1,CASTGTPHHEQYF,TGCGCCAGCACCGGGACACCCCACCACGAGCAGTACTTC
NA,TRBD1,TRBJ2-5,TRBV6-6,CASSYLGRGRETQYF,TGTGCCAGCAGTTACTTAGGCAGGGGGCGAGAGACCCAGTACTTC
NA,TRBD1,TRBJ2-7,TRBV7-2,CASSLGYGTVPSYEQYF,TGTGCCAGCAGCTTAGGGTACGGGACAGTACCCTCCTACGAGCAGTACTTC
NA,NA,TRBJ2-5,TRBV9,CASSPGTRAETQYF,TGTGCCAGCAGCCCGGGGACACGGGCCGAGACCCAGTACTTC
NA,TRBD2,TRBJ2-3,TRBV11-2,CASSLATSGGTDTQYF,TGTGCCAGCAGCTTAGCGACTAGCGGGGGCACAGATACGCAGTATTTT
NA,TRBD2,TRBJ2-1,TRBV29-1,CSVGTSGVYNEQFF,TGCAGCGTGGGGACTAGCGGGGTCTACAATGAGCAGTTCTTC
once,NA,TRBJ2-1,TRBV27,CASKLSGAKDEQFF,TGTGCCAGCAAATTATCAGGGGCGAAGGATGAGCAGTTCTTC
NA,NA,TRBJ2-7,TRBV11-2,CASSPATGFYEQYF,TGTGCCAGCAGCCCTGCTACAGGGTTCTACGAGCAGTACTTC
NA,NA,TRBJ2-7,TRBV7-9,CASSLHGRGPSYEQYF,TGTGCCAGCAGCTTACACGGGCGGGGGCCCTCCTACGAGCAGTACTTC
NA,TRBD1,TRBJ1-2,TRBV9,CASSGRTGTYGYTF,TGTGCCAGCAGCGGTAGGACAGGAACTTATGGCTACACCTTC
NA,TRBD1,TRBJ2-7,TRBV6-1,CASRRQGSSYEQYF,TGTGCCAGCAGGAGACAGGGATCCTCCTACGAGCAGTACTTC
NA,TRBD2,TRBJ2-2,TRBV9,CASSVGLAGPGELFF,TGTGCCAGCAGCGTGGGACTAGCGGGACCCGGGGAGCTGTTTTTT
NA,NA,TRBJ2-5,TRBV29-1,CSVDPGKETQYF,TGCAGCGTTGATCCGGGTAAAGAGACCCAGTACTTC
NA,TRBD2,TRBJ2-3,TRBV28,CASSSLAGGPLTQYF,TGTGCCAGCAGTTCCCTAGCGGGGGGGCCCTTAACGCAGTATTTT
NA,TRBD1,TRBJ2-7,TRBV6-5,CASSYPSTGNEQYF,TGTGCCAGCAGTTACCCTTCGACAGGGAACGAGCAGTACTTC
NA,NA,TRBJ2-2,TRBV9,CASSVAVGKNTGELFF,TGTGCCAGCAGCGTAGCAGTCGGGAAGAACACCGGGGAGCTGTTTTTT
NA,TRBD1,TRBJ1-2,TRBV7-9,CASSQRTGRSNYGYTF,TGTGCCAGCAGCCAACGGACAGGGCGATCAAACTATGGCTACACCTTC
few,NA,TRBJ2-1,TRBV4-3,CASSQDIGGELYNEQFF,TGCGCCAGCAGCCAAGATATAGGAGGGGAACTCTACAATGAGCAGTTCTTC
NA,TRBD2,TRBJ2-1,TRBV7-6,CASSNVLAGYEQFF,TGTGCCAGCAGCAATGTACTAGCGGGCTATGAGCAGTTCTTC
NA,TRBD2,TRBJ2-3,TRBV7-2,CASSLASGTGDTQYF,TGTGCCAGCAGCTTAGCTAGCGGGACTGGAGATACGCAGTATTTT
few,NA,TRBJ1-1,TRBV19,CATRGHMNTEAFF,TGTGCCACCAGAGGACACATGAACACTGAAGCTTTCTTT
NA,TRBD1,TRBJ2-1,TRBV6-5,CASNRGQRSNEQFF,TGTGCCTCCAACCGGGGACAGCGCAGCAATGAGCAGTTCTTC
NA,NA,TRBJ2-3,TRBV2,CASSEDLAGPTDTQYF,TGTGCCAGCAGTGAGGATCTAGCCGGGCCCACAGATACGCAGTATTTT
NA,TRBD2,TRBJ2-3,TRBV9,CASSESGGRTDTQYF,TGTGCCAGCAGCGAAAGCGGGGGGAGGACCGATACGCAGTATTTT
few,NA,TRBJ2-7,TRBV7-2,CASSRRTADYEQYF,TGTGCCAGCAGCCGTCGGACAGCCGACTACGAGCAGTACTTC
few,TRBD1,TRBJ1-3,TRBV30,CAWTKKWGQGRGGNTIYF,TGTGCCTGGACCAAAAAATGGGGACAGGGGAGAGGTGGAAACACCATATATTTT
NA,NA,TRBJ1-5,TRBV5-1,CASRTNQPQHF,TGCGCCAGCAGAACTAATCAGCCCCAGCATTTT
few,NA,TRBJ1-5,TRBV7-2,CASSLTGDQPQHF,TGTGCCAGCAGCTTAACTGGAGATCAGCCCCAGCATTTT
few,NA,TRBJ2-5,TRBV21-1,CASRNNRGQNVETQYF,TGTGCCAGCAGGAATAACAGGGGGCAGAACGTGGAGACCCAGTACTTC
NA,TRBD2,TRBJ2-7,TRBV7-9,CASSPTSGRNEQYF,TGTGCCAGCAGCCCAACTAGCGGGAGGAACGAGCAGTACTTC
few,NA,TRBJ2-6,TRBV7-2,CASSLSLPGSSGANVLTF,TGTGCCAGCAGCTTAAGCCTCCCCGGGAGCTCTGGGGCCAACGTCCTGACTTTC
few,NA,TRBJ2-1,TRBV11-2,CASSLDLTGNEQFF,TGTGCCAGCAGCTTAGACCTTACCGGGAATGAGCAGTTCTTC
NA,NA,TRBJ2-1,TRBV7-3,CASSHQGSEQFF,TGTGCCAGCAGCCATCAGGGGAGTGAGCAGTTCTTC
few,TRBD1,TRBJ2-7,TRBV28,CASSRRDRDSYEQYF,TGTGCCAGCAGCCGCCGGGACAGGGATTCCTACGAGCAGTACTTC
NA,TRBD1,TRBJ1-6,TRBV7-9,CASSLPGQGTYNSPLHF,TGTGCCAGCAGCTTACCAGGACAGGGAACCTATAATTCACCCCTCCACTTT
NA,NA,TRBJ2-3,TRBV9,CASSVGRDTQYF,TGTGCCAGCAGCGTGGGCAGAGATACGCAGTATTTT
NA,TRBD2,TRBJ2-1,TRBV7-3,CASSLAGAVYNEQFF,TGTGCCAGCAGCTTGGCGGGAGCGGTGTACAATGAGCAGTTCTTC
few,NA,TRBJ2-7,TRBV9,CASSVGLAYEQYF,TGTGCCAGCAGCGTAGGATTAGCGTACGAGCAGTACTTC
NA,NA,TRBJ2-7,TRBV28,CASSKGQKSYEQYF,TGTGCCAGCAGTAAGGGGCAGAAGTCCTACGAGCAGTACTTC
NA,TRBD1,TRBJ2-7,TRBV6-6,CASSYPGQDHSYEQYF,TGTGCCAGCAGTTACCCAGGACAGGACCACTCCTACGAGCAGTACTTC
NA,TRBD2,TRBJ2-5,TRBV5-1,CASSLGLTSVGETQYF,TGCGCCAGCAGCTTGGGCCTTACTAGCGTCGGAGAGACCCAGTACTTC
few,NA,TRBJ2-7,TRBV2,CASSGSGSRGWYF,TGTGCCAGCAGTGGGTCTGGTAGCAGGGGATGGTACTTC
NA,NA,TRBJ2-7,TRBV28,CASSFRLPTVYEQYF,TGTGCCAGCAGTTTCCGTCTCCCTACCGTCTACGAGCAGTACTTC
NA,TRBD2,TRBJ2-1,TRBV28,CASSNLQLAEIRNEQFF,TGTGCCAGCAGTAACCTACAACTAGCGGAGATAAGGAATGAGCAGTTCTTC
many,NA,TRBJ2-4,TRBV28,CASTGENIQYF,TGTGCCAGCACAGGGGAAAACATTCAGTACTTC